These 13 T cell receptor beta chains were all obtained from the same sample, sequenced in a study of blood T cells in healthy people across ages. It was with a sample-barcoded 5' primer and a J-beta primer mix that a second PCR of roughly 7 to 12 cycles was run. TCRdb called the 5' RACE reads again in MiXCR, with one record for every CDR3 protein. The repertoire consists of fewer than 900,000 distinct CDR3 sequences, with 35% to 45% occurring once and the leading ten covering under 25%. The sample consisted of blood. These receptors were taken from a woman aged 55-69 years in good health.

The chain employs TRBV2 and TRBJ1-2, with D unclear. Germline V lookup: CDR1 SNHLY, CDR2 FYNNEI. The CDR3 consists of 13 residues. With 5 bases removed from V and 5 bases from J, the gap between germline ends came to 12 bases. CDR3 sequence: CASSYQAEYGYTF. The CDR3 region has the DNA TGTGCCAGCAGTTACCAAGCGGAGTATGGCTACACCTTC.

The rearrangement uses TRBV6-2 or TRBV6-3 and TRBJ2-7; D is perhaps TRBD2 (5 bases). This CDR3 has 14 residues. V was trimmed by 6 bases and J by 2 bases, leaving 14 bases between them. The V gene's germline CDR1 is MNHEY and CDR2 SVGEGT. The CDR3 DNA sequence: TGTGCCAGCAGGAGTCGACGAGGGCCCTACGAGCAGTACTTC. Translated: CASRSRRGPYEQYF.

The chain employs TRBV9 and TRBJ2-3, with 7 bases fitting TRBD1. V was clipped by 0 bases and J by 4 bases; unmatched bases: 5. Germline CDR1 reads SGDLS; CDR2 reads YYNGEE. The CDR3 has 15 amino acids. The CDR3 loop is CASSVGGTEADTQYF. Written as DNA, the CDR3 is TGTGCCAGCAGCGTAGGAGGGACAGAGGCAGATACGCAGTATTTT.

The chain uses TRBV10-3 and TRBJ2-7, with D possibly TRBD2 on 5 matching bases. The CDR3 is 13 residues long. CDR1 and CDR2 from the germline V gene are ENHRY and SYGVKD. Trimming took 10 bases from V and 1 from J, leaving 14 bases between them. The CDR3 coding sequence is TGTGCCAGCACCGGGGATCTTTCCTACGAGCAGTACTTC. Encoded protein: CASTGDLSYEQYF.

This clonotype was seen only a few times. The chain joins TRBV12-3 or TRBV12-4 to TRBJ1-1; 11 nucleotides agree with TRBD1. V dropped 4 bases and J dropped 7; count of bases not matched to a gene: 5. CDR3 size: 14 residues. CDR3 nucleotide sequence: TGTGCCAGCAGTTGGACAGGGGGCAACGATGAAGCTTTCTTT. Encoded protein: CASSWTGGNDEAFF.

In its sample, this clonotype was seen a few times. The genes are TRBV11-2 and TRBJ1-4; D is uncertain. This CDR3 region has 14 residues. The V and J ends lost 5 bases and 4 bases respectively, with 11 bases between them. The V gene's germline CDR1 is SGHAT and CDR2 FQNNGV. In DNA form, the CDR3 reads TGTGCCAGCAGCCCCCTAGGTTTTAATGAAAAACTGTTTTTT. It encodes CASSPLGFNEKLFF.

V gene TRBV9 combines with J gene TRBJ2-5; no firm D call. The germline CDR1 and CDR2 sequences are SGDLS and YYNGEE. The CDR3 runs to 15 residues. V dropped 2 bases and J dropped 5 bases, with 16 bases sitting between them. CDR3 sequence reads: CASSVNAGSRETQYF. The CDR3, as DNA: TGTGCCAGCAGCGTCAATGCAGGATCCCGTGAGACCCAGTACTTC.

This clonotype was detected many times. CDR3 sequence reads: CASSSLGTPPYEQYF. CDR3 nucleotides: TGTGCCAGCAGTTCCCTTGGGACCCCTCCCTACGAGCAGTACTTC. J is TRBJ2-7 and V is TRBV12-3 or TRBV12-4; D possibly uses TRBD1 or TRBD2 (5 bases each). Trimming took off 4 bases at V and 2 bases at J, with 15 bases between the two ends. This CDR3 spans 15 amino acids.

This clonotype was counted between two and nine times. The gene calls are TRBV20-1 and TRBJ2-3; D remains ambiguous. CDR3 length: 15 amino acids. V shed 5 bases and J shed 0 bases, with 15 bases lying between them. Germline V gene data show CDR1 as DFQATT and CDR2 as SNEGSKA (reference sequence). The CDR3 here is CSAPLLASSTDTQYF. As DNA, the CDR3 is TGCAGTGCTCCCCTCTTAGCCTCTAGCACAGATACGCAGTATTTT.

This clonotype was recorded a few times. The CDR3 DNA reads as TGTGCCAGCAGCGTCGACGACAGCGGCTTTCCTAATGAAAAACTGTTTTTT. It specifies CASSVDDSGFPNEKLFF. The chain is built from TRBV9 and TRBJ1-4, with D tentatively TRBD1 (5 bases). This CDR3 has 17 amino acids. V dropped 2 bases and J dropped 3 bases, with 17 bases sitting between them. Germline loops: CDR1 SGDLS, CDR2 YYNGEE.

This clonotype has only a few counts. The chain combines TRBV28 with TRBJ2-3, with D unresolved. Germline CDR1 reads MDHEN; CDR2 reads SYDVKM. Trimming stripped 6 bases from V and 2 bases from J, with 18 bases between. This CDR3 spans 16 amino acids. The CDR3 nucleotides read TGTGCCAGCAGCCCATCCTACTCGAGCCACACAGATACGCAGTATTTT. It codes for CASSPSYSSHTDTQYF.

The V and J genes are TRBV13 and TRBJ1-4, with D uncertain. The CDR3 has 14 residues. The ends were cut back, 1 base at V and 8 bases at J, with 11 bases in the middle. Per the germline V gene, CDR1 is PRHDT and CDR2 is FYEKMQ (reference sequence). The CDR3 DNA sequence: TGTGCCAGCAGCTTAGATGGAAGAAGGGAAAAACTGTTTTTT. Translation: CASSLDGRREKLFF.

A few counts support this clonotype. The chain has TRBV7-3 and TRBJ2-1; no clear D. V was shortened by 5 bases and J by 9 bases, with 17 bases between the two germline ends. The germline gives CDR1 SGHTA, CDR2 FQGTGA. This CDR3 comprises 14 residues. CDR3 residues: CASSLSHLGGEQFF. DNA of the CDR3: TGTGCCAGCAGCCTCTCCCACCTAGGCGGTGAGCAGTTCTTC.